This TCR beta chain originates from a study of blood T cell repertoires in COVID-19. Sequencing used immunoSEQ multiplex PCR; TCRdb keeps in-frame clones, though not all of them. The repertoire consists of approximately 260,000 clones, with roughly 89% occurring once and the leading ten covering less than 2.5%. Germline V CDR1 and CDR2: SGHAT, FQNNGV. CDR3 length: 13 amino acids. V lost 1 base and J lost 5, with 8 bases in between. The TCR comes from a man in his fifties or sixties with acute or convalescent COVID-19. The chain has TRBV11-2 and TRBJ2-5; possible D gene TRBD2, 7 bases. The sample comprised peripheral blood. The CDR3 sequence is CASSLGGGETQYF. CDR3 sequence (DNA): TGTGCCAGCAGCTTAGGGGGGGGCGAGACCCAGTACTTC.